These 29 T cell receptor beta chains came from one sample sequenced in a study of regulatory T cells in long-lasting Graves disease. Time point noted: newly diagnosed GD, antithyroid drugs for less than 3 months. Extracted PBMC RNA gave rise to the TCR library. Construction of the TCR beta libraries employed iRepertoire HTBI primers in conjunction with Arm-PCR of CDR3 regions. Using its own MiXCR run on the multiplex PCR reads, TCRdb lists one record per CDR3 protein. Of 500,000 or so distinct CDR3 sequences in the sample, about 16% were seen once. The same sample was also used in a study of T cells in Graves' hyperthyroidism and ophthalmopathy.

Sequences were derived from peripheral blood mononuclear cells (PBMCs), sampled at new diagnosis, from a patient treated with antithyroid drugs. Source of these receptors: a woman aged 40 to 65 with Graves disease.

This clonotype appeared a few times. The chain couples TRBV5-1 to TRBJ2-6; no clear D gene. Germline CDR1 and CDR2: SGHRS and YFSETQ. V was cut by 6 bases and J by 2 bases, with 9 bases left in between. The CDR3 extends over 14 amino acids. The CDR3 protein is CASTLGTGANVLTF. The CDR3 DNA reads as TGCGCCAGCACCCTAGGGACTGGGGCCAACGTCCTGACTTTC.

Remarks on this clonotype: One base away lies a much larger clone, so this may be a sequencing read error. The chain couples TRBV6-2 or TRBV6-3 to TRBJ2-7; perhaps TRBD1 as D (5 bases). The CDR3 covers 13 residues. V lost 8 bases and J 3 bases, leaving 14 bases between the germline ends. Per the germline V gene, CDR1 is MNHEY and CDR2 is SVGEGT. CDR3 protein: CASSTASSYEQYF. CDR3 DNA sequence: TGTGCCAGCTCGACAGCAAGCAGCTACGAGCAGTACTTC.

This rearrangement joins TRBV6-2 or TRBV6-3 to TRBJ2-1; no definite D call. V was cut by 6 bases and J by 9 bases, with 21 bases left in between. CDR3 length: 15 amino acids. Germline lookup yields CDR1 MNHEY and CDR2 SVGEGT. In nucleotides, the CDR3 is TGTGCCAGCAGCAAAGAAAGGGCGGCCACCGCTGAGCAGTTCTTC. It is translated as CASSKERAATAEQFF.

V and J are TRBV5-6 and TRBJ1-1; D remains ambiguous. The germline V and J ends were trimmed by 0 bases and 3 bases, with 9 bases remaining between them. The CDR3 is 14 residues long. The germline V gene encodes CDR1 SGHDT and CDR2 YYEEEE. CDR3 region: CASSLVLGYTEAFF. Here the CDR3 DNA reads TGTGCCAGCAGCTTGGTCCTGGGGTACACTGAAGCTTTCTTT.

This clonotype was counted at least ten times. The V call is TRBV12-3 or TRBV12-4, the J call TRBJ2-3, with D uncertain. V gave up 6 bases and J gave up 6 bases, with 13 bases separating them. The CDR3 runs to 13 residues. The CDR3: CASRERGVDTQYF. In DNA form, the CDR3 reads TGTGCCAGCAGGGAACGCGGAGTTGATACGCAGTATTTT.

In its sample, this clonotype was seen a few times. The chain has TRBV13 and TRBJ2-7; D is unclear. Germline CDR1 PRHDT, CDR2 FYEKMQ (reference sequence). The CDR3 consists of 11 residues. Trimming shortened V by 4 bases and J by 4 bases, and 5 bases separated the two germline ends. This CDR3 is CASSSMYEQYF. CDR3 DNA sequence: TGTGCCAGCAGCTCAATGTACGAGCAGTACTTC.

This clonotype appeared many times. The chain recombines TRBV3-1 with TRBJ2-7, with TRBD1 matching over 10 bases. Germline CDR1 and CDR2: LGHDT and YNNKEL (reference sequence). Germline trimming cut 4 bases from V and 6 bases from J; bases unmatched to any gene: 6. The CDR3 runs to 14 residues. For the CDR3, the DNA is TGTGCCAGCAGCCCAAGGGGACAGGGGATCGAGCAGTACTTC. This gives the protein CASSPRGQGIEQYF.

The sample holds many counts of this clonotype. Compared with germline, one end of the junction differs, possibly owing to a read error. The chain carries TRBV5-1 and TRBJ1-3; TRBD1 aligns across 7 bases. CDR1 is SGHRS and CDR2 is YFSETQ in the germline V gene. There are 14 residues in the CDR3. In DNA form, the CDR3 reads TGTGCCAGCAGCGCCGGGACAGCCGGAAACACCATATATTTT. Translated: CASSAGTAGNTIYF.

J is TRBJ1-1 and V is TRBV11-3; D unclear. Trimming removed 5 bases from V and 3 bases from J, with 7 bases in between. The CDR3 is 12 residues long. In germline, CDR1 is SGHNT, CDR2 YENEEA. CDR3 nucleotide sequence: TGTGCCAGCAGCCTCCTGTACACTGAAGCTTTCTTT. Protein sequence: CASSLLYTEAFF.

This clonotype was picked up a small number of times. V usage is TRBV30 and J usage is TRBJ2-7, with 7 bases that match TRBD1. The V segment lost 2 bases and the J segment 1 base; nucleotides outside the gene matches: 5. The V gene's germline CDR1 is GTSNPN and CDR2 SVGIG (reference sequence). The CDR3 has 14 amino acids. This chain's CDR3 is CAWSPTTGSYEQYF. In DNA form, the CDR3 reads TGTGCCTGGAGTCCCACGACAGGGTCCTACGAGCAGTACTTC.

The table lists this clonotype with many counts. V and J are TRBV18 and TRBJ1-6, with D possibly being TRBD1 (5 bases). Germline-derived CDR1 and CDR2 are KGHSH and LQKENI. V was clipped by 0 bases and J by 7 bases, with 13 bases between them. The CDR3 is 16 residues long. CDR3 nucleotides: TGTGCCAGCTCACCACCGTCAGCAGGGAGGAATTCACCCCTCCACTTT. Translation gives CASSPPSAGRNSPLHF.

CDR3 nucleotides: TGCGCCAGCAGCCAAGCGGGGGAGAACACCGGGGAGCTGTTTTTT. Amino acids: CASSQAGENTGELFF. The gene calls are TRBV4-1 and TRBJ2-2; D is perhaps TRBD2 (6 bases). V dropped 1 base and J dropped 1 base, with 7 bases sitting between them. The length of the CDR3 is 15 residues. CDR1 is MGHRA and CDR2 is YSYEKL in the germline V gene.

This chain connects TRBV20-1 to TRBJ2-1; 7 nucleotides match TRBD1. This CDR3 spans 13 amino acids. Germline assignment: CDR1 DFQATT and CDR2 SNEGSKA (reference sequence). The junction had 2 bases not matched to a gene; V was cut back by 5 bases and J by 1 base. CDR3 bases: TGCAGTGCTTCCAGGGGGTCCTACAATGAGCAGTTCTTC. The encoded protein is CSASRGSYNEQFF.

This clonotype was seen repeatedly, ten times or more. The chain carries TRBV2 and TRBJ2-2, with D unresolved. CDR1 and CDR2 from the germline V gene are SNHLY and FYNNEI. This CDR3 contains 14 residues. Trimming took 7 bases from V and 1 from J, leaving 10 bases between them. CDR3: CASKRVVNTGELFF. The CDR3 DNA sequence: TGTGCCAGCAAACGGGTCGTGAACACCGGGGAGCTGTTTTTT.

In this sample, this clonotype turned up many times. The V gene is TRBV20-1, the J gene TRBJ1-4, with D possibly being TRBD1 (6 bases). Between the trimmed V and J ends, which lost 3 bases and 5 bases, there was a span of 10 bases. From germline, CDR1 is DFQATT and CDR2 SNEGSKA (reference sequence). CDR3 length: 13 residues. The CDR3 reads CSASGTPNEKLFF. In DNA, the CDR3 is TGCAGTGCTAGCGGGACACCAAATGAAAAACTGTTTTTT.

The V gene is TRBV6-5, the J gene TRBJ1-2; 8 nucleotides match TRBD1. Germline lookup yields CDR1 MNHEY and CDR2 SVGAGI. The junction had 6 bases not matched to a gene; V was cut back by 2 bases and J by 7 bases. The CDR3 has 14 amino acids. Here the CDR3 reads CASSYGGQVPGYTF. The CDR3 DNA sequence: TGTGCCAGCAGTTACGGGGGACAGGTCCCTGGCTACACCTTC.

The chain is built from TRBV5-1 and TRBJ1-1, with D uncertain. Germline-derived CDR1 and CDR2 are SGHRS and YFSETQ. The CDR3 loop spans 13 amino acids. V was shortened by 3 bases and J by 3 bases, with 9 bases between the two germline ends. CDR3 amino acids: CASSSSRDTEAFF. CDR3 sequence (DNA): TGCGCCAGCAGCTCTAGCCGGGACACTGAAGCTTTCTTT.

This clonotype occurred many times. The rearrangement joins TRBV7-3 to TRBJ1-1, with D possibly matching TRBD1 (5 bases). This CDR3 is 15 amino acids long. Germline V gene data show CDR1 as SGHTA and CDR2 as FQGTGA. V was trimmed by 0 bases and J by 0 bases, leaving 8 bases between them. As DNA, the CDR3 is TGTGCCAGCAGCTTAACGGGGGATCTGAACACTGAAGCTTTCTTT. As protein: CASSLTGDLNTEAFF.

The chain employs TRBV2 and TRBJ2-5; the match to TRBD2 covers 12 bases. Trimming at V came to 5 bases and at J to 1 base, leaving 5 bases not matched to a gene. The germline CDR1 and CDR2 sequences are SNHLY and FYNNEI. The CDR3 spans 16 residues. The CDR3 reads CASSQWTSGVQETQYF. CDR3 sequence (DNA): TGTGCCAGCAGTCAATGGACTAGCGGGGTCCAAGAGACCCAGTACTTC.

This clonotype was found many times. The rearrangement joins TRBV12-3 or TRBV12-4 to TRBJ1-5; no reliable D call. This CDR3 is 13 amino acids long. V lost 1 base, J lost 7 bases, and 8 bases lay in between. The CDR3 sequence is CASSLGSRQPQHF. In DNA form, the CDR3 reads TGTGCCAGCAGTTTAGGTAGCAGGCAGCCCCAGCATTTT.

The table lists this clonotype with many counts. The rearrangement uses TRBV12-3 or TRBV12-4 and TRBJ2-6; D tentatively fits TRBD1 or TRBD2 (6 bases each). Between the trimmed V and J ends, which lost 5 bases and 2 bases, there was a span of 25 bases. The CDR3 contains 20 residues. The CDR3 coding sequence is TGTGCCAGCAGTCCGACTGTGTTCGGGGGCTCACGTCCTGGGGCCAACGTCCTGACTTTC. It encodes CASSPTVFGGSRPGANVLTF.

The table lists this clonotype with many counts. V usage is TRBV9 and J usage is TRBJ1-5; D uncertain. The CDR3 is 15 amino acids. Trimming took off 0 bases at V and 7 bases at J, with 14 bases between the two ends. In germline, CDR1 is SGDLS, CDR2 YYNGEE. Here the CDR3 DNA reads TGTGCCAGCAGCGTAGTTAACGGCCCAAGCCAGCCCCAGCATTTT. Its translation: CASSVVNGPSQPQHF.

This CDR3 reads CSAVSWGAYGYTF. CDR3 DNA: TGCAGTGCTGTGTCTTGGGGTGCCTATGGCTACACCTTC. The chain carries TRBV20-1 and TRBJ1-2; D remains unclear. Germline lookup yields CDR1 DFQATT and CDR2 SNEGSKA (reference sequence). This CDR3 contains 13 residues. V was pared by 5 bases and J by 4 bases, with 14 bases between.

The chain combines TRBV7-3 with TRBJ2-5, with 7 nucleotides matching TRBD2. The CDR3 loop spans 14 amino acids. V shed 8 bases, J shed 0 bases, and the junction held 6 bases outside the gene matches. Germline values: CDR1 SGHTA, CDR2 FQGTGA. The CDR3 DNA reads as TGTGCCAGCGGCCCAGCGGGACACCAAGAGACCCAGTACTTC. Its protein is CASGPAGHQETQYF.

This clonotype has ten or more counts. The rearrangement uses TRBV6-2 or TRBV6-3 and TRBJ1-5; no firm D call. CDR1 and CDR2 (germline): MNHEY, SVGEGT. V was shortened by 5 bases and J by 4 bases, with 12 bases between the two germline ends. CDR3 size: 14 residues. The chain's CDR3 is CASSPGGPNQPQHF. Here the CDR3 DNA reads TGTGCCAGCAGTCCCGGAGGCCCTAATCAGCCCCAGCATTTT.

This clonotype was found once. This CDR3 fails to terminate in the conserved phenylalanine or tryptophan, so it likely reflects a read error. This chain's CDR3 is CASSPRLAEGRDTQYL. In nucleotides, the CDR3 is TGCGCCAGCAGCCCTCGACTAGCGGAGGGGCGTGATACGCAGTATCTT. This chain links TRBV2 with TRBJ2-3, with 9 bases identical to TRBD2. From germline, CDR1 is SNHLY and CDR2 FYNNEI. The CDR3 has 16 amino acids.

This clonotype appeared a few times. The chain couples TRBV14 to TRBJ1-3; maybe TRBD1 (6 bases). V lost 4 bases and J 1 base, leaving 14 bases between the germline ends. The germline gives CDR1 SGHDN, CDR2 FVKESK. This CDR3 has 16 amino acids. CDR3 nucleotide sequence: TGTGCCAGCAGCCGACCGGGACATACTTCTGGAAACACCATATATTTT. Protein sequence: CASSRPGHTSGNTIYF.

This clonotype was counted many times. The chain combines TRBV20-1 with TRBJ2-1; 7 bases match TRBD2. CDR1 DFQATT and CDR2 SNEGSKA come from the germline V gene (reference sequence). V shed 5 bases and J 7 bases; nucleotides not matched to a gene: 8. This CDR3 region has 13 residues. CDR3 nucleotide sequence: TGCAGTGCTTTCAGCGGGACTCAGAATGAGCAGTTCTTC. This sequence encodes CSAFSGTQNEQFF.

J is TRBJ2-5 and V is TRBV6-1; TRBD2 agrees at 12 bases. J was trimmed by 5 bases and V by 5 bases; bases with no gene match: 9. CDR3 length: 16 residues. Germline V gene data show CDR1 as MNHNS and CDR2 as SASEGT. Written as DNA, the CDR3 is TGTGCCAGCAGTCCCCGGACTAGCGGGGCAAGGGAGACCCAGTACTTC. It codes for CASSPRTSGARETQYF.